These 20 T cell receptor beta chains were sequenced from one sample in a study of cytomegalovirus exposure and HLA in healthy donors listed by TCRdb under 2017. Library creation used the immunoSEQ multiplex PCR assay. For the multiplex PCR, a mixture combining 60 forward primers for TCR Vbeta segments and 13 reverse primers for TCR Jbeta segments was used. TCRdb limited this immuneACCESS table to in-frame rearrangements with V and J called. A share of clones is missing; checked studies link under half to unresolved V genes, and the rest is unexplained. The sample table lists 75,000 to 100,000 clones, less than 85% of them with a count of one. About 1.7% of the sample is taken by the ten largest. The sample consisted of PBMCs. These receptor sequences come from a male donor in good health and CMV-seronegative.

The V gene is TRBV5-1, the J gene TRBJ2-7; D unclear. V was cut by 0 bases and J by 2 bases, with 9 bases left in between. Germline CDR1 and CDR2: SGHRS and YFSETQ. The CDR3 covers 14 residues. CDR3 amino acids: CASSLAETAYEQYF. The CDR3 nucleotides are TGCGCCAGCAGCTTGGCGGAGACGGCCTACGAGCAGTACTTC.

The chain couples TRBV7-6 to TRBJ2-1, with D hard to call. The CDR3 totals 13 residues. V gave up 4 bases and J gave up 8 bases, with 12 bases separating them. The V gene's germline CDR1 is SGHVS and CDR2 FNYEAQ. The CDR3 DNA is TGTGCCAGCAGCTCTCCTAGGAACCATGAGCAGTTCTTC. Translated: CASSSPRNHEQFF.

The chain recombines TRBV5-6 with TRBJ2-5; TRBD2 agrees at 12 bases. Germline loops: CDR1 SGHDT, CDR2 YYEEEE. The length of the CDR3 is 16 residues. Trimming removed 5 bases from V and 2 bases from J; junction bases left unmatched: 7. The CDR3 DNA sequence: TGTGCCAGCAGTAGGACTAGCGGGATAGGACAAGAGACCCAGTACTTC. Its translation: CASSRTSGIGQETQYF.

The chain combines TRBV2 with TRBJ1-3, with 11 positions matching TRBD1. CDR3 length equals 15 residues. Looked up from germline, CDR1 is SNHLY and CDR2 is FYNNEI. V lost 5 bases and J lost 4; bases outside the gene matches: 4. The CDR3 nucleotides are TGTGCCAGCAGTCGGACAGGGGGCATCGGAAACACCATATATTTT. Protein: CASSRTGGIGNTIYF.

The chain combines TRBV6-1 with TRBJ1-2, with D hard to call. V was trimmed by 3 bases and J by 0 bases, leaving 8 bases between them. This CDR3 spans 14 amino acids. CDR1 and CDR2 (germline): MNHNS, SASEGT. CDR3 region: CASSELTSNYGYTF. In DNA, the CDR3 is TGTGCCAGCAGTGAGCTTACTTCTAACTATGGCTACACCTTC.

The chain joins TRBV29-1 to TRBJ2-3, with 10 positions matching TRBD2. In germline, CDR1 is SQVTM, CDR2 ANQGSEA. CDR3 size: 12 residues. The junction had 2 bases not matched to a gene; V was cut back by 7 bases and J by 4 bases. Here the CDR3 reads CSAAGGPDTQYF. Here the CDR3 DNA reads TGCAGCGCAGCGGGAGGGCCAGATACGCAGTATTTT.

The rearrangement joins TRBV6-6 to TRBJ1-5; 12 bases align to TRBD1. Germline V gene data show CDR1 as MNHNY and CDR2 as SVGAGI (reference sequence). The CDR3 has 16 amino acids. J was trimmed by 6 bases and V by 7 bases; bases with no gene match: 10. CDR3 coding DNA: TGTGCCAGCACTTTACCCGGGACAGGGGGCAGTCAGCCCCAGCATTTT. Amino acids: CASTLPGTGGSQPQHF.

The rearrangement links TRBV6-5 to TRBJ1-1; D might be TRBD1 (5 bases). CDR3 length: 16 amino acids. Germline V gene lookup returns CDR1 MNHEY and CDR2 SVGAGI. The ends were cut back, 2 bases at V and 4 bases at J, with 17 bases in the middle. DNA for the CDR3: TGTGCCAGCAGTTACAGTTTCGCAGGGTTGGGCACTGAAGCTTTCTTT. Translated, it gives CASSYSFAGLGTEAFF.

The table lists this clone with a few counts. The chain carries TRBV28 and TRBJ1-2; possibly TRBD1 for D (5 bases). Germline CDR1 reads MDHEN; CDR2 reads SYDVKM. The V end lost 10 bases, the J end lost 4 bases, and 16 bases lay between the germline ends. The CDR3 has 13 residues. CDR3: CATVRQGIYGYTF. As DNA, the CDR3 is TGTGCCACGGTTCGTCAGGGCATCTATGGCTACACCTTC.

The genes are TRBV27 and TRBJ1-2, with D perhaps matching TRBD1 (6 bases). V was cut by 3 bases and J by 6 bases, with 11 bases left in between. The CDR3 has 13 residues. CDR1 MNHEY and CDR2 SMNVEV come from the germline V gene (reference sequence). DNA for the CDR3: TGTGCCAGCAGTTTTAACAGGGTGAATGGCTACACCTTC. This encodes CASSFNRVNGYTF.

The V call is TRBV7-9, the J call TRBJ1-5, with D possibly being TRBD1 (5 bases). The CDR3 covers 16 residues. Trimming pared 5 bases from V and 3 bases from J, leaving 17 bases between. Germline CDR1 is SEHNR and CDR2 is FQNEAQ (reference sequence). CDR3 nucleotides: TGTGCCAGCAGCCCAGGCTTTGGGGCCCCCAATCAGCCCCAGCATTTT. Protein product: CASSPGFGAPNQPQHF.

The V call is TRBV25-1, the J call TRBJ2-5; TRBD1 is a possible D gene (5 bases). The CDR3 consists of 16 residues. Trimming removed 1 base at V and 5 bases at J, with 17 bases between. Germline V lookup: CDR1 MGHDK, CDR2 SYGVNS. The CDR3 sequence: CASSELAVRAPETQYF. The DNA of the CDR3 is TGTGCCAGCAGTGAATTGGCGGTCAGGGCCCCCGAGACCCAGTACTTC.

The rearrangement joins TRBV5-4 to TRBJ2-3, with TRBD1 matching 7 bases. CDR1 is SGHNT and CDR2 is YYREEE in the germline V gene (reference sequence). The CDR3 has 16 residues. The V segment lost 4 bases and the J segment 5 bases; nucleotides outside the gene matches: 13. This CDR3 reads CASSLGAGGAKDTQYF. DNA for the CDR3: TGTGCCAGCAGCCTGGGGGCAGGGGGTGCTAAAGATACGCAGTATTTT.

The V and J genes are TRBV10-3 and TRBJ2-7; maybe TRBD1 (5 bases). The CDR3 is 16 amino acids. Between the trimmed V and J ends, which lost 0 bases and 3 bases, there was a span of 15 bases. Germline CDR1 ENHRY, CDR2 SYGVKD. CDR3: CAISESNRGLDYEQYF. The CDR3 coding sequence is TGTGCCATCAGTGAGTCGAATAGGGGCCTCGACTACGAGCAGTACTTC.

The CDR3 loop is CASSLLRGTGGPGVLTF. The CDR3 DNA sequence: TGTGCCAGCAGCTTATTACGGGGGACAGGCGGCCCCGGAGTCTTAACCTTC. V gene TRBV7-9 combines with J gene TRBJ1-2; the match to TRBD1 covers 8 bases. The CDR3 spans 17 residues. Germline lookup yields CDR1 SEHNR and CDR2 FQNEAQ (reference sequence). With V trimmed by 2 bases and J by 14 bases, 22 bases remained unmatched. Drawing the rest from reference TRBV7-9 and TRBJ1-2, the complete variable domain is DTGVSQNPRHKITKRGQNVTFRCDPISEHNRLYWYRQTLGQGPEFLTYFQNEAQLEKSRLLSDRFSAERPKGSFSTLEIQRTEQGDSAMYLCASSLLRGTGGPGVLTFGSGTRLTVV.

This clone was seen only once. The chain has TRBV2 and TRBJ2-1; the D is unclear. CDR3 size: 13 residues. Trimming took off 4 bases at V and 3 bases at J, with 7 bases between the two ends. Germline-derived CDR1 and CDR2 are SNHLY and FYNNEI. For the CDR3, the DNA is TGTGCCAGCAGTGTTTCCGGCTACAATGAGCAGTTCTTC. Translated, it gives CASSVSGYNEQFF.

This sequence joins TRBV7-9 and TRBJ1-1, with 9 bases fitting TRBD1. The V gene end was trimmed by 5 bases and the J gene end by 1 base; junction bases not matched to a gene: 17. Germline values: CDR1 SEHNR, CDR2 FQNEAQ (reference sequence). The CDR3 loop spans 19 amino acids. CDR3 sequence reads: CASSPEGTGILLRNTEAFF. CDR3 coding DNA: TGTGCCAGCAGCCCAGAGGGGACAGGGATTCTATTAAGGAACACTGAAGCTTTCTTT.

V and J are TRBV29-1 and TRBJ1-2; D is possibly TRBD1 (6 bases). V lost 6 bases and J lost 0, with 17 bases in between. This CDR3 has 15 residues. Germline-derived CDR1 and CDR2 are SQVTM and ANQGSEA. The CDR3 sequence: CSVGTPRQANYGYTF. The CDR3, as DNA: TGCAGCGTCGGGACACCCAGGCAAGCTAACTATGGCTACACCTTC.

The chain has TRBV5-1 and TRBJ2-7, with TRBD1 matching over 11 bases. CDR1 is SGHRS, CDR2 YFSETQ, per germline. J gave up 3 bases and V 4 bases, and 9 bases lay outside the gene matches. The CDR3 consists of 16 residues. The CDR3 DNA reads TGCGCCAGCAGCCCGACCGGACAGGGGGCCAACTACGAGCAGTACTTC. It specifies CASSPTGQGANYEQYF. Looking up the rest from reference TRBV5-1 and TRBJ2-7 gives the full variable domain: KAGVTQTPRYLIKTRGQQVTLSCSPISGHRSVSWYQQTPGQGLQFLFEYFSETQRNKGNFPGRFSGRQFSNSRSEMNVSTLELGDSALYLCASSPTGQGANYEQYFGPGTRLTVT.

V and J are TRBV5-8 and TRBJ2-5; a weak D match, TRBD1 (6 bases). CDR1 and CDR2 from the germline V gene are SGHTS and YDEGEE. Trimming shortened V by 4 bases and J by 0 bases, and 13 bases separated the two germline ends. The CDR3 spans 15 residues. The CDR3 DNA follows: TGTGCCAGCAGCAAAAAGGACAGCTACCAAGAGACCCAGTACTTC. Residues: CASSKKDSYQETQYF. Full variable domain (rest looked up from reference TRBV5-8 and TRBJ2-5): EAGVTQSPTHLIKTRGQQATLRCSPISGHTSVYWYQQALGLGLQFLLWYDEGEERNRGNFPPRFSGRQFPNYSSELNVNALELEDSALYLCASSKKDSYQETQYFGPGTRLLVL.